The 32 T cell receptor beta chains given below trace back to one sample, sequenced in a study of blood T cell repertoires in COVID-19. Clones were sequenced by immunoSEQ multiplex PCR, and TCRdb holds only the in-frame ones, with some missing. The sample has under 200,000 clones; over 80% are singletons. The sequencing input was PBMCs or T cells enriched from blood (not recorded which). These receptor sequences come from a woman aged 55 to 70 who had recovered from COVID-19.

There are a few counts of this clone. The rearrangement uses TRBV10-3 and TRBJ1-3, with D perhaps matching TRBD1 (6 bases). Germline-derived CDR1 and CDR2 are ENHRY and SYGVKD. The CDR3 has 14 amino acids. Trimming took off 8 bases at V and 0 bases at J, with 11 bases between the two ends. DNA of the CDR3: TGTGCCATCGGCCAGGGGAACTCTGGAAACACCATATATTTT. Residues: CAIGQGNSGNTIYF.

The J gene is TRBJ1-2, the V gene TRBV30, with unresolved D. CDR3 length: 13 amino acids. Germline V gene lookup returns CDR1 GTSNPN and CDR2 SVGIG (reference sequence). Trimming removed 0 bases at V and 3 bases at J, with 8 bases between. The CDR3 protein is CAWSVFSHYGYTF. The CDR3 DNA follows: TGTGCCTGGAGTGTATTCAGTCACTATGGCTACACCTTC.

This clone was detected once. This rearrangement joins TRBV9 to TRBJ2-5; 12 bases fit TRBD2. CDR1 SGDLS and CDR2 YYNGEE come from the germline V gene. The CDR3 totals 16 residues. The V segment lost 3 bases and the J segment 4 bases; nucleotides outside the gene matches: 7. The chain's CDR3 is CASSEIGLAGTETQYF. DNA for the CDR3: TGTGCCAGCAGCGAAATAGGACTAGCGGGGACAGAGACCCAGTACTTC.

The chain couples TRBV4-2 to TRBJ2-7; TRBD1 matches at 8 bases. CDR3 size: 15 residues. In germline, CDR1 is LGHNA, CDR2 YNFKEQ. With V trimmed by 6 bases and J by 4 bases, 11 bases remained unmatched. CDR3 amino acids: CASSLTGQVEYEQYF. In DNA, the CDR3 is TGTGCCAGCAGTCTGACGGGACAGGTCGAATACGAGCAGTACTTC.

This clone is a singleton in its sample. This chain links TRBV7-8 with TRBJ1-4; D uncertain. The ends were cut back, 5 bases at V and 5 bases at J, with 15 bases in the middle. Per the germline V gene, CDR1 is SGHVS and CDR2 is FQNEAQ. The CDR3 loop spans 15 amino acids. The CDR3 nucleotides are TGTGCCAGCAGCCCATCGACCCAGGCAAATGAAAAACTGTTTTTT. Residues: CASSPSTQANEKLFF. The full variable domain, completed using reference TRBV7-8 and TRBJ1-4, is GAGVSQSPRYKVAKRGQDVALRCDPISGHVSLFWYQQALGQGPEFLTYFQNEAQLDKSGLPSDRFFAERPEGSVSTLKIQRTQQEDSAVYLCASSPSTQANEKLFFGSGTQLSVL.

The gene calls are TRBV19 and TRBJ1-3, with 7 bases lining up with TRBD1. This CDR3 is 17 amino acids long. Trimming cost V 4 bases and J 0 bases; bases outside gene matches: 9. Germline values: CDR1 LNHDA, CDR2 SQIVND (reference sequence). This chain's CDR3 is CASSTRDRIFSGNTIYF. In DNA, the CDR3 is TGTGCCAGTAGTACACGGGACAGAATTTTCTCTGGAAACACCATATATTTT.

This chain links TRBV30 with TRBJ2-2; perhaps TRBD1 as D (6 bases). V lost 4 bases and J lost 8, with 14 bases in between. CDR1 is GTSNPN and CDR2 is SVGIG in the germline V gene (reference sequence). This CDR3 region has 13 residues. CDR3 nucleotides: TGTGCCTGGACCAGGGTGAGGGGGGGGGAGCTGTTTTTT. Translation: CAWTRVRGGELFF. Full variable domain (missing parts from reference TRBV30 and TRBJ2-2): SQTIHQWPATLVQPVGSPLSLECTVEGTSNPNLYWYRQAAGRGLQLLFYSVGIGQISSEVPQNLSASRPQDRQFILSSKKLLLSDSGFYLCAWTRVRGGELFFGEGSRLTVL.

The genes are TRBV5-1 and TRBJ2-2, with D tentatively TRBD2 (6 bases). V was trimmed by 1 base and J by 1 base, leaving 17 bases between them. The CDR3 consists of 18 residues. The germline CDR1 and CDR2 sequences are SGHRS and YFSETQ. The CDR3: CASSLREVAVGNTGELFF. The CDR3 nucleotides are TGCGCCAGCAGCTTGAGGGAGGTGGCGGTCGGGAACACCGGGGAGCTGTTTTTT.

The genes are TRBV4-2 and TRBJ1-6, with 10 bases lining up with TRBD1. CDR3 size: 15 residues. V dropped 2 bases and J dropped 9; count of bases not matched to a gene: 4. Germline values: CDR1 LGHNA, CDR2 YNFKEQ. The CDR3 nucleotides read TGTGCCAGCAGCCAACTGGACAGGGGGACTTCACCCCTCCACTTT. Encoded protein: CASSQLDRGTSPLHF.

This clone appeared a single time. The rearrangement joins TRBV19 to TRBJ2-7, with D perhaps matching TRBD1 (6 bases). The ends were cut back, 3 bases at V and 1 base at J, with 13 bases in the middle. This CDR3 has 15 amino acids. From germline, CDR1 is LNHDA and CDR2 SQIVND (reference sequence). The CDR3 region is CASSIVGQPSYEQYF. The CDR3 DNA reads as TGTGCCAGTAGTATTGTGGGACAACCGTCCTACGAGCAGTACTTC. The full variable domain, with the rest looked up from reference TRBV19 and TRBJ2-7, is DGGITQSPKYLFRKEGQNVTLSCEQNLNHDAMYWYRQDPGQGLRLIYYSQIVNDFQKGDIAEGYSVSREKKESFPLTVTSAQKNPTAFYLCASSIVGQPSYEQYFGPGTRLTVT.

CDR3: CASSSGTGGYQETQYF. The CDR3 DNA is TGTGCCAGCAGCTCGGGGACAGGGGGGTACCAAGAGACCCAGTACTTC. The V gene is TRBV5-4, the J gene TRBJ2-5; 11 positions match TRBD1. The CDR3 length is 16 residues. Unmatched junction bases numbered 4, after V lost 3 bases and J lost 0 bases. Germline loops: CDR1 SGHNT, CDR2 YYREEE (reference sequence).

The J gene is TRBJ2-3, the V gene TRBV9; 8 bases agree with TRBD2. The J segment lost 4 bases and the V segment lost 3 bases, leaving 10 bases of the junction unmatched. Germline assignment: CDR1 SGDLS and CDR2 YYNGEE. The CDR3 covers 16 residues. The CDR3 nucleotides are TGTGCCAGCAGCGAGGACGGGGGGGCATTAGCAGATACGCAGTATTTT. Amino acids: CASSEDGGALADTQYF.

The genes are TRBV5-1 and TRBJ2-1, with D perhaps TRBD1 (6 bases). V was cut by 1 base and J by 4 bases, with 12 bases left in between. CDR1 is SGHRS and CDR2 is YFSETQ in the germline V gene. The CDR3 sequence is 15 residues long. CDR3 in amino acids: CASSLTGSNYNEQFF. CDR3 bases: TGCGCCAGCAGCTTGACAGGGAGTAATTACAATGAGCAGTTCTTC.

The CDR3 sequence: CASSLVIFGEAFF. CDR3 DNA: TGTGCCAGCAGTTTAGTGATCTTCGGGGAAGCTTTCTTT. The genes are TRBV27 and TRBJ1-1; D gene uncertain. The CDR3 is 13 residues long. Germline V lookup: CDR1 MNHEY, CDR2 SMNVEV (reference sequence). V was cut by 2 bases and J by 8 bases, with 12 bases left in between.

The gene calls are TRBV10-2 and TRBJ1-5, with TRBD1 matching over 8 bases. V lost 6 bases to trimming and J lost 7 bases; unmatched junction nucleotides: 5. Germline values: CDR1 WSHSY, CDR2 SAAADI. This CDR3 has 13 residues. This CDR3 reads CASRVGQGQPQHF. The CDR3 DNA is TGCGCCAGCAGGGTTGGACAGGGACAGCCCCAGCATTTT.

V is TRBV9 and J is TRBJ2-1, with a weak D call TRBD2 (5 bases). This CDR3 contains 14 residues. The germline V gene has CDR1 SGDLS and CDR2 YYNGEE. The ends were cut back, 0 bases at V and 5 bases at J, with 9 bases in the middle. The CDR3 coding sequence is TGTGCCAGCAGCGTAGATAGCGCCCACAATGAGCAGTTCTTC. Its translation: CASSVDSAHNEQFF.

The chain carries TRBV6-5 and TRBJ2-1; 14 bases are a match to TRBD2. The V and J ends lost 5 bases and 9 bases, in that order; junction bases with no gene match: 6. The germline V gene has CDR1 MNHEY and CDR2 SVGAGI. CDR3 length: 15 amino acids. CDR3 in amino acids: CASSKGLAGVTEQFF. CDR3 nucleotide sequence: TGTGCCAGCAGTAAGGGACTAGCGGGAGTCACTGAGCAGTTCTTC.

The chain couples TRBV9 to TRBJ1-1; D is perhaps TRBD1 (6 bases). This CDR3 contains 15 residues. CDR1 is SGDLS and CDR2 is YYNGEE in the germline V gene. V lost 0 bases and J lost 9, with 18 bases in between. The DNA of the CDR3 is TGTGCCAGCAGCGTAGTCGGACAGCCGGGGGGGAAAGCTTTCTTT. It is translated as CASSVVGQPGGKAFF.

The rearrangement uses TRBV7-6 and TRBJ2-3, with 9 bases fitting TRBD1. The germline V gene encodes CDR1 SGHVS and CDR2 FNYEAQ. The CDR3 runs 20 residues. V trimming: 1 base; J trimming: 2 bases; junction bases outside the gene matches: 16. CDR3 sequence reads: CASSLGGQGWATLTTDTQYF. CDR3 coding DNA: TGTGCCAGCAGCTTAGGAGGACAGGGGTGGGCCACCCTGACCACAGATACGCAGTATTTT.

V gene TRBV6-5 combines with J gene TRBJ1-2, with a tentative D call TRBD1 (5 bases). CDR3 size: 13 residues. The germline gives CDR1 MNHEY, CDR2 SVGAGI. V lost 7 bases, J lost 8 bases, and 17 bases lay in between. CDR3 in DNA: TGTGCCAGCACCAACCAAGGCAGGGTCGGCTACACCTTC. Residues: CASTNQGRVGYTF.

The chain links TRBV19 to TRBJ1-5, with D uncertain. The CDR3 sequence is 14 residues long. Between the trimmed V and J ends, which lost 1 base and 4 bases, there was a span of 8 bases. Per the germline V gene, CDR1 is LNHDA and CDR2 is SQIVND (reference sequence). For the CDR3, the DNA is TGTGCCAGTAGTATAGCTCGGTATAATCAGCCCCAGCATTTT. Protein product: CASSIARYNQPQHF.

The rearrangement joins TRBV5-1 to TRBJ1-2; 9 nucleotides agree with TRBD1. Losses at the gene ends were 4 bases for V and 3 bases for J; bases not matched to a gene: 7. This CDR3 is 15 amino acids long. Germline CDR1 reads SGHRS; CDR2 reads YFSETQ. The CDR3 reads CASSRGQGWDYGYTF. For the CDR3, the DNA is TGCGCCAGCAGCCGAGGACAGGGGTGGGACTATGGCTACACCTTC.

The gene calls are TRBV7-9 and TRBJ1-4; 7 bases are a match to TRBD1. The V and J ends lost 5 bases and 6 bases, in that order; junction bases with no gene match: 21. CDR1 is SEHNR and CDR2 is FQNEAQ in the germline V gene (reference sequence). CDR3 length: 19 amino acids. The chain's CDR3 is CASSPHQFRGQSYDEKLFF. Here the CDR3 DNA reads TGTGCCAGCAGCCCCCACCAATTTAGGGGGCAGTCTTACGATGAAAAACTGTTTTTT.

V gene TRBV2 combines with J gene TRBJ1-1; the D is unclear. The CDR3 is made up of 11 amino acids. V shed 6 bases and J shed 3 bases, with 5 bases lying between them. CDR1 SNHLY and CDR2 FYNNEI come from the germline V gene. CDR3 in amino acids: CASSGYTEAFF. Written as DNA, the CDR3 is TGTGCCAGCAGCGGTTACACTGAAGCTTTCTTT.

This clone was recorded only once. The chain is built from TRBV5-1 and TRBJ2-3; no clear D gene. This CDR3 spans 13 amino acids. CDR1 and CDR2 from the germline V gene are SGHRS and YFSETQ. The germline V and J ends were trimmed by 0 bases and 2 bases, with 4 bases remaining between them. As DNA, the CDR3 is TGCGCCAGCAGCTTGGGCGACACAGATACGCAGTATTTT. Encoded protein: CASSLGDTDTQYF.

The chain carries TRBV7-8 and TRBJ2-7, with D possibly TRBD1 on 6 matching bases. Germline CDR1 reads SGHVS; CDR2 reads FQNEAQ. The CDR3 contains 16 residues. V gave up 2 bases and J gave up 3 bases, with 17 bases separating them. CDR3 amino acids: CASSLSRIGQRYEQYF. CDR3 bases: TGTGCCAGCAGCTTAAGTCGCATCGGACAGCGCTACGAGCAGTACTTC.

The chain carries TRBV7-3 and TRBJ1-6; 9 nucleotides match TRBD1. This CDR3 spans 14 amino acids. J lost 10 bases, V lost 2 bases, and 3 bases had no gene match. Germline assignment: CDR1 SGHTA and CDR2 FQGTGA. For the CDR3, the DNA is TGTGCCAGCAGCTTATCGGGACAGGGATCACCCCTCCACTTT. Translated, it gives CASSLSGQGSPLHF.

The rearrangement links TRBV9 to TRBJ1-6; perhaps TRBD1 as D (6 bases). This CDR3 has 13 residues. V was trimmed by 4 bases and J by 7 bases, leaving 9 bases between them. CDR1 is SGDLS, CDR2 YYNGEE, per germline. CDR3 in amino acids: CASSTTGNSPLHF. The CDR3 DNA is TGTGCCAGCAGCACGACAGGCAATTCACCCCTCCACTTT.

There are a few counts of this clone. The V gene is TRBV7-9, the J gene TRBJ1-2; 12 positions match TRBD1. V lost 7 bases and J lost 7; bases outside the gene matches: 10. Germline CDR1 and CDR2: SEHNR and FQNEAQ (reference sequence). This CDR3 region has 15 residues. As DNA, the CDR3 is TGTGCCAGCACCCTGACGGGACAGGGGGCAGGTGGCTACACCTTC. Amino acid sequence: CASTLTGQGAGGYTF.

This clone appeared once. The V and J genes are TRBV7-9 and TRBJ1-1; D is perhaps TRBD1 (5 bases). The CDR3 extends over 12 amino acids. CDR1 and CDR2 (germline): SEHNR, FQNEAQ (reference sequence). Trimming removed 4 bases from V and 10 bases from J, with 13 bases in between. Here the CDR3 reads CASSSLGGTAFF. The CDR3 nucleotides read TGTGCCAGCAGCTCCCTCGGGGGGACAGCTTTCTTT.

J is TRBJ2-2 and V is TRBV7-9; tentative D call: TRBD1 (6 bases). CDR3 length: 14 amino acids. Trimming stripped 7 bases from V and 6 bases from J, with 15 bases between. Germline CDR1 is SEHNR and CDR2 is FQNEAQ (reference sequence). CDR3 sequence (DNA): TGTGCCAGCAAGGAACAGGGTGTCGCCGGGGAGCTGTTTTTT. Its translation is CASKEQGVAGELFF.

This chain links TRBV11-2 with TRBJ2-1; 9 nucleotides agree with TRBD2. The germline gives CDR1 SGHAT, CDR2 FQNNGV. This CDR3 is 17 amino acids long. V shed 3 bases and J 6 bases; nucleotides not matched to a gene: 12. CDR3 nucleotide sequence: TGTGCCAGCAGCTTGGTTGCGGGAGGGCCGAAGTTCAATGAGCAGTTCTTC. Its translation is CASSLVAGGPKFNEQFF.